This T cell receptor (beta chain) stems from a study of blood T cell repertoires in COVID-19. Study-wide background: Sites across the United States, Italy and Spain contributed samples from acute and convalescent COVID-19. In each case, the material was cDNA or gDNA derived from T cells, B-cell-depleted T cells, or PBMCs.

Authors' methods: For nucleated cells, counts were estimated from reference gene primer amplification. Data came from immunoSEQ multiplex PCR; TCRdb stores just in-frame clones and leaves some out. From that table come the V and J calls and clone size; the DNA was used to work out D and trimming. The sample includes under 250,000 clones, less than 90% of them seen just once. V gave up 4 bases and J gave up 0 bases, with 12 bases separating them. The CDR3 is 14 residues long. Germline CDR1 reads GTSNPN; CDR2 reads SVGIG (reference sequence). Input material: peripheral blood. This TCR came from a woman in her sixties or seventies with active or convalescent COVID-19. V gene TRBV30 combines with J gene TRBJ1-2; tentative D call: TRBD1 (5 bases). The CDR3 protein is CAWTTGLTNYGYTF. In DNA form, the CDR3 reads TGTGCCTGGACCACAGGATTGACTAACTATGGCTACACCTTC.